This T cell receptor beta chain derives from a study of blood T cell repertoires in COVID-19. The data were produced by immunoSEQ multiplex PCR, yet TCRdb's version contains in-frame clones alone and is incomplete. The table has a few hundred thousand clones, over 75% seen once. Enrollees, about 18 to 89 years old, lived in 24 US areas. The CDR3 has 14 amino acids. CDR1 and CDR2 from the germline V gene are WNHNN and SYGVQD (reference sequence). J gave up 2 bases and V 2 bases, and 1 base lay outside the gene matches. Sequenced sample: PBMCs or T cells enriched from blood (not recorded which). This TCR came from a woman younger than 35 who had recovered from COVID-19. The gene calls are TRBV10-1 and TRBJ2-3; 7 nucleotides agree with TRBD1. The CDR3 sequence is CASSETGATDTQYF. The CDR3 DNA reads TGCGCCAGCAGTGAGACAGGGGCCACAGATACGCAGTATTTT.